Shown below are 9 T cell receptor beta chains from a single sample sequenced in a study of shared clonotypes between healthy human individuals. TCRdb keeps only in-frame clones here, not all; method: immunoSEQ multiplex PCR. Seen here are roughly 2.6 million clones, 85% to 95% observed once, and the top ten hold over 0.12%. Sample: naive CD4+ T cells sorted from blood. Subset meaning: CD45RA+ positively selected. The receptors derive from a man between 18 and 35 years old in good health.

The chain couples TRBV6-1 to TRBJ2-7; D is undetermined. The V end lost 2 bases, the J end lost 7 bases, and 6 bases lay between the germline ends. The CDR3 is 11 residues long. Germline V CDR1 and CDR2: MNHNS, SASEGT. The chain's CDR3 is CASSERFEQYF. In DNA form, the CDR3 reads TGTGCCAGCAGTGAACGGTTTGAGCAGTACTTC.

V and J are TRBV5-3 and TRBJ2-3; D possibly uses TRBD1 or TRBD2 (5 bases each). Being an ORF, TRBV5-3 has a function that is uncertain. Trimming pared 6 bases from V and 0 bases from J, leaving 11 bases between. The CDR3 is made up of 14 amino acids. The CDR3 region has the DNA TGTGCCAGAAAGGGACCCGTGAGCACAGATACGCAGTATTTT. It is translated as CARKGPVSTDTQYF.

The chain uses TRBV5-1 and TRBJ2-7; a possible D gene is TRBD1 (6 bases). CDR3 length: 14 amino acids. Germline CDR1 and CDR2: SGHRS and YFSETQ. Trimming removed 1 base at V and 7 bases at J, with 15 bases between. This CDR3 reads CASSLQTGLREQYF. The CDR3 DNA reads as TGCGCCAGCAGCTTGCAGACAGGCCTACGGGAGCAGTACTTC. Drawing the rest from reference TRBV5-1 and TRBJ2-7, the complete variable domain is KAGVTQTPRYLIKTRGQQVTLSCSPISGHRSVSWYQQTPGQGLQFLFEYFSETQRNKGNFPGRFSGRQFSNSRSEMNVSTLELGDSALYLCASSLQTGLREQYFGPGTRLTVT.

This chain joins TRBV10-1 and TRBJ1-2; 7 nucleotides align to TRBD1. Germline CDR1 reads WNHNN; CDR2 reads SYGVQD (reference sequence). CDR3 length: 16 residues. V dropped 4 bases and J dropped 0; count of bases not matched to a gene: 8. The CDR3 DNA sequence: TGCGCCAGCAGTGTTCCGGCAACAGGGGCTAACTATGGCTACACCTTC. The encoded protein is CASSVPATGANYGYTF.

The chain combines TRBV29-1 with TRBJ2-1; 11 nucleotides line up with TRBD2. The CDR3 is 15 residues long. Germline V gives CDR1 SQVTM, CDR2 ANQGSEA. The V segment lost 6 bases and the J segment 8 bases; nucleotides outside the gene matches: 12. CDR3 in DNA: TGCAGCGTCGGACGGGCTAGCGGGGGGTTCGATGAGCAGTTCTTC. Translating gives CSVGRASGGFDEQFF.

The CDR3: CASSFLLGDRSDTEAFF. The CDR3 DNA sequence: TGTGCCAGCAGCTTCCTTCTCGGGGACCGATCGGACACTGAAGCTTTCTTT. The rearrangement uses TRBV7-9 and TRBJ1-1; D possibly corresponds to TRBD1 (5 bases). Trimming stripped 3 bases from V and 3 bases from J, with 20 bases between. Looked up from germline, CDR1 is SEHNR and CDR2 is FQNEAQ (reference sequence). The CDR3 is made up of 17 amino acids.

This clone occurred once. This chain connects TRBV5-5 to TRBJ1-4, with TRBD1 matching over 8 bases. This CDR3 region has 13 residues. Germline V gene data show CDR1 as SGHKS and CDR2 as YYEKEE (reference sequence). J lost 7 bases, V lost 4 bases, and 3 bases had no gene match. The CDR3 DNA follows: TGTGCCAGCAGCGGACAGGGTGGTGAAAAACTGTTTTTT. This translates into CASSGQGGEKLFF.

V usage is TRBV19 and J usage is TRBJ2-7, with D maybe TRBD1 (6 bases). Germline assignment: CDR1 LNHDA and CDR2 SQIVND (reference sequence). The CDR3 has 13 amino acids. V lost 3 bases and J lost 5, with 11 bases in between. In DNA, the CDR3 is TGTGCCAGTAGTATTAACAGGGACCACGAGCAGTACTTC. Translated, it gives CASSINRDHEQYF.

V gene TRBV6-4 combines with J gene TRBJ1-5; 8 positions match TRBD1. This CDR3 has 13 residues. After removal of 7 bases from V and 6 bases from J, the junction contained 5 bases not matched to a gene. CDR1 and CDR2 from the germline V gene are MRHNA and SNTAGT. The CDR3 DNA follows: TGTGCCAGCACTAGGACAGGGTTTCAGCCCCAGCATTTT. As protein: CASTRTGFQPQHF.